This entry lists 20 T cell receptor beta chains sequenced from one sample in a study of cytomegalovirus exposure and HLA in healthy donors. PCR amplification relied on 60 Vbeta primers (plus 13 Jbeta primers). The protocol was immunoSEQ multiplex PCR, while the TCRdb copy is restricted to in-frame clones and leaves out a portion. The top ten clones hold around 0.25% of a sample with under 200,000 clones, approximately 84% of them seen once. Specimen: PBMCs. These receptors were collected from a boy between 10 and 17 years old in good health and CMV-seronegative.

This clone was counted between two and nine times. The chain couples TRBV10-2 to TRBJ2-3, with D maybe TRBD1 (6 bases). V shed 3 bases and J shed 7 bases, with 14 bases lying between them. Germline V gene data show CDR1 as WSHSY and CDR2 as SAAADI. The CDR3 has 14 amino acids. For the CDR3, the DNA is TGCGCCAGCAGTGATGGGGGCATTCTAAATACGCAGTATTTT. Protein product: CASSDGGILNTQYF.

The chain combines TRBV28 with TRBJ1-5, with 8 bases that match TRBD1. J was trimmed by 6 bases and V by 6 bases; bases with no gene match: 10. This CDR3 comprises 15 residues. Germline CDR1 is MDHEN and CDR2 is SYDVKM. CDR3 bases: TGTGCCAGCAGCGCTGGACAGGGAAAGGTTCAGCCCCAGCATTTT. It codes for CASSAGQGKVQPQHF.

This chain's CDR3 is CASSLGQGGDIQYF. The CDR3 nucleotides are TGTGCCAGCAGCTTGGGCCAGGGAGGGGACATTCAGTACTTC. The chain joins TRBV11-3 to TRBJ2-4, with 7 bases lining up with TRBD2. Per germline, CDR1 SGHNT and CDR2 YENEEA. Trimming removed 3 bases from V and 8 bases from J; junction bases left unmatched: 7. The CDR3 runs 14 residues.

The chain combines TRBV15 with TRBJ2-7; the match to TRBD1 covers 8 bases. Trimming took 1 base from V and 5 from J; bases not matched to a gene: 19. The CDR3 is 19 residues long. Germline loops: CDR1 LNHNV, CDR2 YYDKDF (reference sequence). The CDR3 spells CATSRGLSIIDRGGDEQYF. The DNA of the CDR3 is TGTGCCACCAGCAGAGGCCTCAGTATTATAGACAGGGGCGGTGACGAGCAGTACTTC.

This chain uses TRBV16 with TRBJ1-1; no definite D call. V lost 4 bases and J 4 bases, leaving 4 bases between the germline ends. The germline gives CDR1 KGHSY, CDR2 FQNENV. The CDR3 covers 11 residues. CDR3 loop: CASSRATEAFF. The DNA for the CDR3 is TGTGCCAGCAGCCGGGCCACTGAAGCTTTCTTT.

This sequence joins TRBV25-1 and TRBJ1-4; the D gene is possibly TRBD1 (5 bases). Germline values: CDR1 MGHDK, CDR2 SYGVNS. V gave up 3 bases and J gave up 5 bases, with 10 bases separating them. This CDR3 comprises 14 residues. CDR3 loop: CASSDRAGNEKLFF. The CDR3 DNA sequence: TGTGCCAGCAGTGACAGGGCAGGGAATGAAAAACTGTTTTTT.

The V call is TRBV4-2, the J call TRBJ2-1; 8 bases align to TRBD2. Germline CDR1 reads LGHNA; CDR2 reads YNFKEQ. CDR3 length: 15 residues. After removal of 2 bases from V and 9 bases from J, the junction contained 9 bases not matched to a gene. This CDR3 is CASSQRDKREIEQFF. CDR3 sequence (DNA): TGTGCCAGCAGCCAACGGGATAAGCGGGAGATTGAGCAGTTCTTC.

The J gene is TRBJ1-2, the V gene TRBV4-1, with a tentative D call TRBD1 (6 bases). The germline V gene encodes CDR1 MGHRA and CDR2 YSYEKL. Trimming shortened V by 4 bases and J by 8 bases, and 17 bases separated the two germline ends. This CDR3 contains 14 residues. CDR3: CASSLRGAGAGYTF. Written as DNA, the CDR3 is TGCGCCAGCAGCCTCCGGGGGGCGGGGGCCGGCTACACCTTC.

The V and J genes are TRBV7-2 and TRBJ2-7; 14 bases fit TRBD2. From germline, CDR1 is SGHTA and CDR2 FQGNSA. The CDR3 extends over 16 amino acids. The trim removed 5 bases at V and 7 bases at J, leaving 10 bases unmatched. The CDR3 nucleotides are TGTGCCAGCAGCGGGGGGACTAGCGGGAGATTGAAGGAGCAGTACTTC. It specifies CASSGGTSGRLKEQYF.

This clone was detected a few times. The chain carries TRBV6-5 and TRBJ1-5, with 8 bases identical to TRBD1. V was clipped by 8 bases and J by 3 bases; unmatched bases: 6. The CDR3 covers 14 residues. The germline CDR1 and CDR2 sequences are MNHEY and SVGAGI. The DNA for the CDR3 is TGTGCCAGCGGAATGACAGGGGTCAATCAGCCCCAGCATTTT. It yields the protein CASGMTGVNQPQHF.

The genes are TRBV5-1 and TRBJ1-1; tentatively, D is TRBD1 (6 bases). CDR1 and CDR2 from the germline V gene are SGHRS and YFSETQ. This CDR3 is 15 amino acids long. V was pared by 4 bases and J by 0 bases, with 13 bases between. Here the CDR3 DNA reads TGCGCCAGCAGCACACTACAGGGAATGAACACTGAAGCTTTCTTT. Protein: CASSTLQGMNTEAFF.

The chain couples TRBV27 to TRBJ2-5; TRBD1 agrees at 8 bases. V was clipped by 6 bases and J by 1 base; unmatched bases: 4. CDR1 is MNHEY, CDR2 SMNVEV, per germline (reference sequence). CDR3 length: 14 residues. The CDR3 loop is CASSQDRGQETQYF. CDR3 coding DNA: TGTGCCAGCAGCCAAGACAGGGGCCAAGAGACCCAGTACTTC.

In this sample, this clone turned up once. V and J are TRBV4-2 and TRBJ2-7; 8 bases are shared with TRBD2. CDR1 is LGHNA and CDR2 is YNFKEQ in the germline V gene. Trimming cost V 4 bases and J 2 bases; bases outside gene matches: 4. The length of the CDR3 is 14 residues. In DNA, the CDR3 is TGTGCCAGCAGCCGCGGAGCGGGAGCCTACGAGCAGTACTTC. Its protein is CASSRGAGAYEQYF.

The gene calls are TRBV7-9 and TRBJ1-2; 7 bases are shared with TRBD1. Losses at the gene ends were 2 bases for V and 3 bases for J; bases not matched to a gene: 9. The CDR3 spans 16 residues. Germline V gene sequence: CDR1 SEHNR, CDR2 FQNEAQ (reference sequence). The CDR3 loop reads CASSLPVTGYDYGYTF. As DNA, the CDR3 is TGTGCCAGCAGCTTACCAGTGACAGGGTACGACTATGGCTACACCTTC.

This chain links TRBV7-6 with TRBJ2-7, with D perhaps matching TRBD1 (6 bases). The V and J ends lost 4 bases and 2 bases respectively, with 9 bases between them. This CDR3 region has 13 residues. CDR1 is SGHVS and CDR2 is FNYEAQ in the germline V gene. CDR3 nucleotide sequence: TGTGCCAGCAGCTGGACAGAGACCTACGAGCAGTACTTC. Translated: CASSWTETYEQYF.

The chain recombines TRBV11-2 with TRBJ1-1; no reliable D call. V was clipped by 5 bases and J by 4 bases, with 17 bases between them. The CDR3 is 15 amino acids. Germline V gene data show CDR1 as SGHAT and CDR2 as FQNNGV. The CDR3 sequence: CASSRGRGLGTEAFF. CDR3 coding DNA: TGTGCCAGCAGCCGTGGTCGAGGGCTGGGCACTGAAGCTTTCTTT.

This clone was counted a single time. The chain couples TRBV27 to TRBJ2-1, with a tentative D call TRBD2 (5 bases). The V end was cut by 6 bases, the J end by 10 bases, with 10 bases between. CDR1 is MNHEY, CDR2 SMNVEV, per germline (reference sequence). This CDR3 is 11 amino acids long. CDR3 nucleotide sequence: TGTGCCAGCAGCCGGGGTGGAGAGCAGTTCTTC. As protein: CASSRGGEQFF.

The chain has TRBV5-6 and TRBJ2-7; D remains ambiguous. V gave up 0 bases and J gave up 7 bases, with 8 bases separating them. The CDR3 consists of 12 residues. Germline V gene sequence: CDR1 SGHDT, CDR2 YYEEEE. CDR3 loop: CASSLGPGEQYF. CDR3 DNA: TGTGCCAGCAGCTTGGGCCCCGGGGAGCAGTACTTC. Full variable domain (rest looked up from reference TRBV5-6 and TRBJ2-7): DAGVTQSPTHLIKTRGQQVTLRCSPKSGHDTVSWYQQALGQGPQFIFQYYEEEERQRGNFPDRFSGHQFPNYSSELNVNALLLGDSALYLCASSLGPGEQYFGPGTRLTVT.

The CDR3, as DNA: TGTGCCAGTAACCCGACAGGGAGGATCTATGAGCAGTTCTTC. Amino acid sequence: CASNPTGRIYEQFF. The chain has TRBV19 and TRBJ2-1, with D possibly matching TRBD1 (7 bases). Germline V gene sequence: CDR1 LNHDA, CDR2 SQIVND (reference sequence). This CDR3 comprises 14 residues. Trimming took off 7 bases at V and 8 bases at J, with 18 bases between the two ends.

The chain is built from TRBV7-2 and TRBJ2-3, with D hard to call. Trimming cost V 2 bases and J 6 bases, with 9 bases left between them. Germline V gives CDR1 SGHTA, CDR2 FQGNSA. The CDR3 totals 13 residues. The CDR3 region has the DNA TGTGCCAGCAGCTTATTCCCAATTGATACGCAGTATTTT. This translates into CASSLFPIDTQYF.